This T cell receptor beta chain is drawn from a study of cytomegalovirus exposure and HLA in healthy donors. Of note for this clone: What it binds is not known.

The PCR made use of 60 Vbeta and 13 Jbeta primers. Produced via immunoSEQ multiplex PCR; TCRdb's table is partial and in-frame only. Among 100,000 to 150,000 clones listed, 81% were seen once. The V gene lost 5 bases and the J gene lost 2 bases, with 13 bases spanning the gap. The CDR3 spans 14 residues. The V gene's germline CDR1 is MNHEY and CDR2 SMNVEV (reference sequence). Study-wide points: Productive status was seen about 90% or about 30% of the time for most TCR beta V segments in an earlier analysis. Most TCRs appeared rarely, but some public TCRs recurred in many donors.

The chain is built from TRBV27 and TRBJ2-7; the D gene is possibly TRBD1 (6 bases). Sequencing used PBMCs. This clonotype originated in a man younger than 30 in good health and CMV-seropositive. The CDR3 region is CASSRAGQPYEQYF. The CDR3, as DNA: TGTGCCAGCAGTCGCGCCGGACAGCCCTACGAGCAGTACTTC.